This section outlines one TCR beta chain sequence together with its context. Its specificity is not known. This entry is derived from a study of cytomegalovirus exposure and HLA in healthy donors. Notes on the study in general: Using a false discovery rate of 0.05, a later analysis showed that 15,000 to 20,000 TCR beta sequences were associated with HLA alleles.

This CDR3 is 16 amino acids long. Germline CDR1 and CDR2: ENHRY and SYGVKD. The ends lost 8 bases at V and 3 bases at J; junction bases unmatched: 15. The PCR was carried out with 60 Vbeta primers and 13 Jbeta primers. Repertoires were generated with immunoSEQ multiplex PCR, while TCRdb's copy carries only in-frame clones and drops some. Here the sample spans 95,000 to 100,000 clones, around 74% being singletons. The chain employs TRBV10-3 and TRBJ1-1, with 7 bases fitting TRBD1. The sequenced sample consisted of PBMCs. This TCR was sampled from a man aged 40-49 years in good health and CMV-seropositive. CDR3 sequence reads: CAIRLGDTTGDTEAFF. CDR3 sequence (DNA): TGTGCCATCCGCCTGGGGGACACCACAGGGGACACTGAAGCTTTCTTT.